A single sample is the source of the 26 T cell receptor beta chains below, sequenced in a study of T cell repertoires and HLA-DP antigens. The antigens for these receptors are not known. The protocol was immunoSEQ multiplex PCR, while the TCRdb copy is restricted to in-frame clones and leaves out a portion. Among roughly 70,000 clones listed, about 80% were seen once. Sequencing was carried out using CD4+ T cells from PBMCs. Every receptor here comes from a man aged 55 to 70 in good health and CMV-seronegative.

This chain connects TRBV6-5 to TRBJ2-5; TRBD2 matches at 7 bases. Unmatched junction bases numbered 6, after V lost 6 bases and J lost 5 bases. CDR1 is MNHEY, CDR2 SVGAGI, per germline. This CDR3 has 13 residues. Here the CDR3 reads CASRITGGETQYF. The CDR3 coding sequence is TGTGCCAGCAGGATTACCGGGGGGGAGACCCAGTACTTC.

V usage is TRBV2 and J usage is TRBJ1-1; TRBD1 matches at 9 bases. J was trimmed by 4 bases and V by 6 bases; bases with no gene match: 9. This CDR3 spans 15 amino acids. Germline assignment: CDR1 SNHLY and CDR2 FYNNEI. The CDR3 DNA reads as TGTGCCAGCAGAGCCTTACAGGGGGCGGGCACTGAAGCTTTCTTT. This codes for CASRALQGAGTEAFF. Combining the CDR3 with reference TRBV2 and TRBJ1-1 gives the whole variable domain EPEVTQTPSHQVTQMGQEVILRCVPISNHLYFYWYRQILGQKVEFLVSFYNNEISEKSEIFDDQFSVERPDGSNFTLKIRSTKLEDSAMYFCASRALQGAGTEAFFGQGTRLTVV.

This rearrangement joins TRBV7-8 to TRBJ1-4, with TRBD1 identical over 7 bases. CDR1 SGHVS and CDR2 FQNEAQ come from the germline V gene. The V segment lost 1 base and the J segment 5 bases; nucleotides outside the gene matches: 7. The CDR3 contains 16 residues. The CDR3 reads CASSLGSGQRNEKLFF. CDR3 bases: TGTGCCAGCAGCTTAGGGTCGGGACAGAGGAATGAAAAACTGTTTTTT.

Only one count was recorded for this clone. The chain uses TRBV5-4 and TRBJ2-1, with D unclear. From germline, CDR1 is SGHNT and CDR2 YYREEE (reference sequence). The CDR3 has 15 residues. With 6 bases removed from V and 0 bases from J, the gap between germline ends came to 13 bases. In DNA, the CDR3 is TGTGCCAGCACCGTTGGTGGGCGCTCCTACAATGAGCAGTTCTTC. As protein: CASTVGGRSYNEQFF.

The chain recombines TRBV7-2 with TRBJ1-1, with D uncertain. This CDR3 contains 15 residues. The ends were cut back, 4 bases at V and 0 bases at J, with 12 bases in the middle. From germline, CDR1 is SGHTA and CDR2 FQGNSA. The CDR3 nucleotides are TGTGCCAGCAGCTCCTTCTCGGCCATGAACACTGAAGCTTTCTTT. Amino acids: CASSSFSAMNTEAFF.

V gene TRBV18 combines with J gene TRBJ2-7; TRBD1 matches at 7 bases. Germline CDR1 and CDR2: KGHSH and LQKENI. V was pared by 4 bases and J by 0 bases, with 9 bases of the junction left unmatched. The CDR3 totals 16 residues. The CDR3 protein is CASSLTGAGSSYEQYF. CDR3 nucleotide sequence: TGTGCCAGCTCACTTACAGGGGCAGGAAGCTCCTACGAGCAGTACTTC.

The rearrangement joins TRBV5-4 to TRBJ2-3; the D gene is possibly TRBD2 (6 bases). V lost 3 bases and J lost 1, with 12 bases in between. CDR1 is SGHNT and CDR2 is YYREEE in the germline V gene (reference sequence). The CDR3 runs 15 residues. CDR3 in DNA: TGTGCCAGCAGCTCCTATTCGGGGGGCACAGATACGCAGTATTTT. Its translation: CASSSYSGGTDTQYF.

The genes are TRBV6-1 and TRBJ2-2, with TRBD2 as a possible D gene (6 bases). The V end lost 2 bases, the J end lost 2 bases, and 9 bases lay between the germline ends. Germline CDR1 is MNHNS and CDR2 is SASEGT. The CDR3 length is 15 residues. Here the CDR3 reads CASSEQGLNTGELFF. DNA of the CDR3: TGTGCCAGCAGTGAACAGGGACTTAACACCGGGGAGCTGTTTTTT.

The chain employs TRBV6-5 and TRBJ2-7; 8 nucleotides agree with TRBD1. V shed 4 bases and J 4 bases; nucleotides not matched to a gene: 6. Per the germline V gene, CDR1 is MNHEY and CDR2 is SVGAGI. This CDR3 is 14 amino acids long. The CDR3 DNA sequence: TGTGCCAGCAGTTCCCGAAGGACAGGGTACGAGCAGTACGTC. Translation: CASSSRRTGYEQYV.

The chain carries TRBV6-5 and TRBJ1-1; 8 positions match TRBD1. This CDR3 comprises 16 residues. V dropped 0 bases and J dropped 8; count of bases not matched to a gene: 11. Germline V lookup: CDR1 MNHEY, CDR2 SVGAGI. The CDR3 nucleotides are TGTGCCAGCAGTTACTCGAGCGGCAGGGGGCGCGGAGAAGCTTTCTTT. This translates into CASSYSSGRGRGEAFF.

This clone was detected a few times. The chain combines TRBV18 with TRBJ1-2; no reliable D call. Trimming stripped 3 bases from V and 4 bases from J, with 12 bases between. CDR3 length equals 14 residues. Germline V lookup: CDR1 KGHSH, CDR2 LQKENI. The CDR3 loop is CASSPANTLYGYTF. In DNA form, the CDR3 reads TGTGCCAGCTCACCTGCAAATACCCTCTATGGCTACACCTTC.

The J gene is TRBJ2-3, the V gene TRBV19, with D tentatively TRBD1 (5 bases). Germline CDR1 LNHDA, CDR2 SQIVND (reference sequence). This CDR3 is 17 amino acids long. V lost 3 bases and J 0 bases, leaving 16 bases between the germline ends. The CDR3 reads CASSISLDTISTDTQYF. The DNA for the CDR3 is TGTGCCAGTAGTATTAGTCTGGACACAATAAGCACAGATACGCAGTATTTT.

The gene calls are TRBV30 and TRBJ1-6; weak D call: TRBD1 (6 bases). Per the germline V gene, CDR1 is GTSNPN and CDR2 is SVGIG (reference sequence). V was shortened by 8 bases and J by 10 bases, with 15 bases between the two germline ends. The CDR3 length is 12 residues. CDR3 protein: CAGHRVGSPLHF. DNA of the CDR3: TGTGCCGGCCACAGGGTTGGGTCACCCCTCCACTTT. The full variable domain, completed using reference TRBV30 and TRBJ1-6, is SQTIHQWPATLVQPVGSPLSLECTVEGTSNPNLYWYRQAAGRGLQLLFYSVGIGQISSEVPQNLSASRPQDRQFILSSKKLLLSDSGFYLCAGHRVGSPLHFGNGTRLTVT.

The V and J genes are TRBV6-5 and TRBJ2-2; 7 bases match TRBD1. Germline V gene data show CDR1 as MNHEY and CDR2 as SVGAGI. V was clipped by 10 bases and J by 0 bases; unmatched bases: 5. There are 14 residues in the CDR3. The CDR3 reads CATSDRTNTGELFF. In DNA, the CDR3 is TGTGCCACCTCGGACAGGACGAACACCGGGGAGCTGTTTTTT.

The chain combines TRBV7-8 with TRBJ2-1, with D perhaps matching TRBD2 (5 bases). Between the trimmed V and J ends, which lost 1 base and 9 bases, there was a span of 16 bases. The CDR3 consists of 15 residues. Germline CDR1 SGHVS, CDR2 FQNEAQ. CDR3 in amino acids: CASSLGTRWVSEQFF. The CDR3 DNA sequence: TGTGCCAGCAGCTTAGGCACTAGGTGGGTAAGTGAGCAGTTCTTC.

The rearrangement links TRBV5-1 to TRBJ1-2, with unresolved D. CDR1 and CDR2 from the germline V gene are SGHRS and YFSETQ. V dropped 4 bases and J dropped 0 bases, with 16 bases sitting between them. The CDR3 is 16 residues long. The CDR3 nucleotides are TGCGCCAGCAGCCTAATAATAAGGGCAGCTAACTATGGCTACACCTTC. It specifies CASSLIIRAANYGYTF.

The genes are TRBV18 and TRBJ1-2; D may be TRBD1 (6 bases). The CDR3 spans 17 residues. With 5 bases removed from V and 1 base from J, the gap between germline ends came to 20 bases. Germline CDR1 KGHSH, CDR2 LQKENI. The CDR3 is CASSGVGQRDLNYGYTF. The CDR3 DNA follows: TGTGCCAGCTCAGGTGTAGGACAGAGAGACCTTAACTATGGCTACACCTTC.

The chain joins TRBV6-1 to TRBJ2-2; D unclear. The CDR3 sequence is 12 residues long. CDR1 and CDR2 from the germline V gene are MNHNS and SASEGT. The V gene lost 3 bases and the J gene lost 5 bases, with 4 bases spanning the gap. The CDR3 spells CASSDWTGELFF. The DNA of the CDR3 is TGTGCCAGCAGTGATTGGACCGGGGAGCTGTTTTTT.

A single count supports this clone. The chain couples TRBV11-2 to TRBJ1-2; D gene uncertain. The CDR3 covers 12 residues. Trimming took off 3 bases at V and 5 bases at J, with 7 bases between the two ends. The germline gives CDR1 SGHAT, CDR2 FQNNGV. The DNA of the CDR3 is TGTGCCAGCAGCTTGTTGGGATATGGCTACACCTTC. Its translation is CASSLLGYGYTF.

The rearrangement uses TRBV19 and TRBJ2-3; a weak D match, TRBD2 (5 bases). The V gene lost 6 bases and the J gene lost 3 bases, with 10 bases spanning the gap. CDR1 and CDR2 from the germline V gene are LNHDA and SQIVND (reference sequence). The CDR3 contains 13 residues. The CDR3 here is CASRSSITDTQYF. DNA of the CDR3: TGTGCCAGTAGGTCTAGCATAACAGATACGCAGTATTTT. Supplemented by reference TRBV19 and TRBJ2-3, the full variable domain reads DGGITQSPKYLFRKEGQNVTLSCEQNLNHDAMYWYRQDPGQGLRLIYYSQIVNDFQKGDIAEGYSVSREKKESFPLTVTSAQKNPTAFYLCASRSSITDTQYFGPGTRLTVL.

On this clone itself: The same CDR3 arises from other DNA sequences in this sample as well. CDR3 DNA: TGTGCCAGCAGTTACGACCGGAAGAACACTGAAGCTTTCTTT. The encoded protein is CASSYDRKNTEAFF. This chain connects TRBV6-5 to TRBJ1-1; D is unclear. CDR1 and CDR2 from the germline V gene are MNHEY and SVGAGI. Between the trimmed V and J ends, which lost 2 bases and 1 base, there was a span of 8 bases. This CDR3 contains 14 residues.

The V gene is TRBV18, the J gene TRBJ1-6; TRBD1 agrees at 7 bases. After removal of 3 bases from V and 5 bases from J, the junction contained 7 bases not matched to a gene. This CDR3 comprises 16 residues. The germline gives CDR1 KGHSH, CDR2 LQKENI. The CDR3 bases are TGTGCCAGCTCACCGGGCGACAGGGAGAATAATTCACCCCTCCACTTT. It yields the protein CASSPGDRENNSPLHF.

The chain joins TRBV28 to TRBJ2-6; no definite D call. V shed 3 bases and J shed 4 bases, with 13 bases lying between them. Germline V gene lookup returns CDR1 MDHEN and CDR2 SYDVKM. The CDR3 covers 16 residues. The DNA for the CDR3 is TGTGCCAGCAGTTTTGCTGGGGTTGAGGGGGCCAACGTCCTGACTTTC. It specifies CASSFAGVEGANVLTF.

The CDR3 bases are TGTGCCAGCGTAAGGGACAGGGAGAACACTGAAGCTTTCTTT. Translation: CASVRDRENTEAFF. V is TRBV6-6 and J is TRBJ1-1; TRBD1 matches at 9 bases. V shed 8 bases, J shed 1 base, and the junction held 5 bases outside the gene matches. In germline, CDR1 is MNHNY, CDR2 SVGAGI (reference sequence). The CDR3 loop spans 14 amino acids.

This rearrangement joins TRBV6-5 to TRBJ1-1, with D unresolved. The CDR3 is 13 residues long. V was cut by 2 bases and J by 4 bases, with 8 bases left in between. Germline CDR1 MNHEY, CDR2 SVGAGI. CDR3 coding DNA: TGTGCCAGCAGTTACAGGAGAGGCACTGAAGCTTTCTTT. Translated: CASSYRRGTEAFF.

The genes are TRBV5-1 and TRBJ2-1; D is perhaps TRBD2 (6 bases). The CDR3 has 14 residues. Looked up from germline, CDR1 is SGHRS and CDR2 is YFSETQ. Trimming took off 2 bases at V and 2 bases at J, with 8 bases between the two ends. The CDR3 region is CASSFGGAYNEQFF. CDR3 sequence (DNA): TGCGCCAGCAGCTTCGGGGGAGCCTACAATGAGCAGTTCTTC.